The 5 T cell receptor beta chains listed next were all sequenced from one sample in a study of blood T cells in healthy people across ages. Using a J-beta primer mix together with a sample-barcoded 5' primer, a second PCR was run for 7 to 11 cycles. MiXCR was run by TCRdb on the 5' RACE reads, yielding one entry per CDR3 protein. The sample consists of about 1 million distinct CDR3 sequences, more than 35% of them appearing once. The sample taken for sequencing was blood. These receptors came from a woman aged 60-75 years in good health.

For this clonotype: At one end, the junction sequence differs from germline, possibly due to a read error. The chain couples TRBV4-2 to TRBJ1-6, with 7 bases that match TRBD1. CDR3 length equals 15 residues. The germline V gene encodes CDR1 LGHNA and CDR2 YNFKEQ. The CDR3 coding sequence is TGTGCCAGCAGCCAATTTAGGGGGCTTAATTCACCCCCCCACTTT. Its protein is CASSQFRGLNSPPHF.

CDR3 bases: TGTGCCAGCTCCCCCTCCACCTACAATGAGCAGTTCTTC. It codes for CASSPSTYNEQFF. The genes are TRBV28 and TRBJ2-1; D unclear. Per germline, CDR1 MDHEN and CDR2 SYDVKM. Trimming cost V 8 bases and J 2 bases, with 10 bases left between them. This CDR3 contains 13 residues.

This clonotype was found once. A junction boundary mismatches the germline segment, possibly from a read error. This chain joins TRBV9 and TRBJ2-5, with 8 bases lining up with TRBD1. The CDR3 has 15 amino acids. The germline V gene encodes CDR1 SGDLS and CDR2 YYNGEE. The CDR3 is CASSVGTGGSEAQYF. CDR3 nucleotides: TGTGCCAGCAGCGTAGGTACAGGGGGTTCAGAGGCCCAGTACTTC.

This chain links TRBV5-1 with TRBJ2-4, with 9 positions matching TRBD1. Germline lookup yields CDR1 SGHRS and CDR2 YFSETQ. The CDR3 is 14 residues long. J lost 13 bases, V lost 0 bases, and 8 bases had no gene match. The CDR3 loop is CASSLVGQGAKQYF. Here the CDR3 DNA reads TGCGCCAGCAGCTTGGTGGGACAGGGTGCAAAACAGTACTTC.

The rearrangement uses TRBV7-6 and TRBJ2-2, with 8 bases aligning to TRBD2. Germline V gene lookup returns CDR1 SGHVS and CDR2 FNYEAQ. After removal of 4 bases from V and 7 bases from J, the junction contained 14 bases not matched to a gene. The CDR3 is 17 amino acids. The CDR3 loop is CASSYPADGGRNGELFF. The CDR3 DNA sequence: TGTGCCAGCAGCTACCCGGCGGATGGCGGGAGGAACGGGGAGCTGTTTTTT.